The T cell receptor (beta chain) described here comes from a study of metastatic and nonmetastatic thyroid tumors. Study summary: Thyroid patients, malignant and benign, had repertoires compared across blood and tumor or nodule tissue.

How the authors handled the data: A classifier of distant metastasis in papillary thyroid cancer was built from CDR3 differences (across clinicopathological groups). TCRdb re-clonotyped the PCR reads via MiXCR. The V and J calls and clone size come from TCRdb's table, not from the authors' own analysis. This sample yields 20,000 to 25,000 clones, of which around 18% are seen a single time; under 25% belongs to the top ten. This clone was found many times. Each patient came to thyroid surgery without any prior treatment (of any kind). The clonotype was recovered from a male donor with papillary thyroid cancer or a benign thyroid nodule (not recorded which). Some clones in this sample may be carry-over from other donors' samples. Sequenced material: blood.

In DNA, the CDR3 is TGTGCCAGCAGCGTAGATGCAGGACCTTACACTGAAGCTTTCTTT. It yields the protein CASSVDAGPYTEAFF. The chain joins TRBV9 to TRBJ1-1, with unresolved D. CDR3 length: 15 amino acids. The V end lost 0 bases, the J end lost 3 bases, and 12 bases lay between the germline ends. Germline V gene lookup returns CDR1 SGDLS and CDR2 YYNGEE.